This T cell receptor (beta chain) appears in the sequencing data of a study of blood T cell repertoires in COVID-19. For the study at large: Both acute and convalescent COVID-19 samples were obtained from the United States, Italy and Spain. The cDNA or gDNA used as material had been derived from T cells, B-cell-depleted T cells, or PBMCs.

In the original workflow: Estimates of nucleated cell counts were drawn from the amplification of reference gene primers. Clones were sequenced by immunoSEQ multiplex PCR, and TCRdb holds only the in-frame ones, with some missing. That table is the source of V, J and clone size, and D and trimming were worked out from the DNA. The data show 80,000 or so clones, 81% seen once. With V trimmed by 6 bases and J by 0 bases, 2 bases remained unmatched. Germline lookup yields CDR1 SQVTM and CDR2 ANQGSEA. The CDR3 has 13 amino acids. The sequenced material came from peripheral blood. This chain links TRBV29-1 with TRBJ2-3, with 8 bases that match TRBD2. The sequence was collected from a man older than 75 with acute or convalescent COVID-19. The CDR3 loop is CSVERGSTDTQYF. CDR3 DNA: TGCAGCGTAGAGCGGGGGAGCACAGATACGCAGTATTTT.